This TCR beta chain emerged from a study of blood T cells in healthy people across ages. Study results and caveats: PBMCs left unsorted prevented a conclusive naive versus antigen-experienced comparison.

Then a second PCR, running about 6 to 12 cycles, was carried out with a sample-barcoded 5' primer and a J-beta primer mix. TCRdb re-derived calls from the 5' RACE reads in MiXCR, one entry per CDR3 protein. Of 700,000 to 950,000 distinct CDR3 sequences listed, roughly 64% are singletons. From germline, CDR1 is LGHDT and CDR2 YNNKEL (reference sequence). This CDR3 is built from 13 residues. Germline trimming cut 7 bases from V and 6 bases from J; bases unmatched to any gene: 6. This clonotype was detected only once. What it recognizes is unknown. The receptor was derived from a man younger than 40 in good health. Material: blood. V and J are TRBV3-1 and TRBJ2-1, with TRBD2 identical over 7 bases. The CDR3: CASTGLVGNEQFF. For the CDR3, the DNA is TGTGCCAGCACCGGACTAGTAGGCAATGAGCAGTTCTTC.